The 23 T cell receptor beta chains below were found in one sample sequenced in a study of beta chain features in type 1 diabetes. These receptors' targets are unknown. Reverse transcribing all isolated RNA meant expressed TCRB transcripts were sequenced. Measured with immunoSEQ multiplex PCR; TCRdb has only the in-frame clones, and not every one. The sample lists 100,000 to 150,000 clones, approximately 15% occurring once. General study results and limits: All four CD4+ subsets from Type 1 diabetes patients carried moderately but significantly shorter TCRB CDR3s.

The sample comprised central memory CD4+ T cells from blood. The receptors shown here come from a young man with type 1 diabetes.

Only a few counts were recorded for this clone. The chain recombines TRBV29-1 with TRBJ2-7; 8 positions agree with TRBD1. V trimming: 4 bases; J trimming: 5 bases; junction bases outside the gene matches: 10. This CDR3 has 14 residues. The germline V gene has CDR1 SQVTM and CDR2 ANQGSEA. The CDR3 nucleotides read TGCAGCGTTGGAGGCTGGCGACAGGGGAACGAGCAGTACTTC. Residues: CSVGGWRQGNEQYF.

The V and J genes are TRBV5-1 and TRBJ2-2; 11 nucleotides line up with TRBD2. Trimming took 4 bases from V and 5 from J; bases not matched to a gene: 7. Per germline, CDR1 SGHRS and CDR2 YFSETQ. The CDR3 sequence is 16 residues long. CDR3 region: CASSTTSGSSTGELFF. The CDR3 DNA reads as TGCGCCAGCAGCACTACTAGCGGGAGTTCAACCGGGGAGCTGTTTTTT.

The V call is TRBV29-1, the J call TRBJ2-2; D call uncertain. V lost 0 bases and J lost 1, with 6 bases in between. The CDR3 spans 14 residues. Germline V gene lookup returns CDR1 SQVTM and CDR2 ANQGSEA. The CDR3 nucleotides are TGCAGCGTTGAAGAACAGATGAACACCGGGGAGCTGTTTTTT. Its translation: CSVEEQMNTGELFF.

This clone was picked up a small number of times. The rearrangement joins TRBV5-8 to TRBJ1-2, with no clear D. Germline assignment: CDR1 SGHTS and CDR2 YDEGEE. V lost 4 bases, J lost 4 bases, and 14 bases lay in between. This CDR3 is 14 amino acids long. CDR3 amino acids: CASSRGRRFYGYTF. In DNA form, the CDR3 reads TGTGCCAGCAGCCGAGGCAGGCGCTTCTATGGCTACACCTTC.

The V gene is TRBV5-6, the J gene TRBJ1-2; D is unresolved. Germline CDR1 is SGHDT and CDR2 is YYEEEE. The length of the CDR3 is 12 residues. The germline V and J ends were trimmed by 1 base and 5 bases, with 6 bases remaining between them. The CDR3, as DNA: TGTGCCAGCAGCTTGACAGCTTATGGCTACACCTTC. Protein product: CASSLTAYGYTF.

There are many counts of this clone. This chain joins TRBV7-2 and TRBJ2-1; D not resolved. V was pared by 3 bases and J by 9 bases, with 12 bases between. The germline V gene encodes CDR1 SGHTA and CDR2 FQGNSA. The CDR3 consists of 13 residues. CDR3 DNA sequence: TGTGCCAGCAGCTTTAGTTTCATAGGTGAGCAGTTCTTC. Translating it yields CASSFSFIGEQFF.

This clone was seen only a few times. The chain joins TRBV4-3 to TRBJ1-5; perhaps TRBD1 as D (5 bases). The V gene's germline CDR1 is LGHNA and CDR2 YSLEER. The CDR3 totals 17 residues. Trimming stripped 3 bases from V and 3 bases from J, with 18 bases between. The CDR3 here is CASSQSLSGTINQPQHF. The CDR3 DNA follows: TGCGCCAGCAGCCAGTCCCTCTCCGGGACCATCAATCAGCCCCAGCATTTT.

The DNA of the CDR3 is TGTGCCAGCAGCCGACGGGACTTCAGGAATTCACCCCTCCACTTT. This gives the protein CASSRRDFRNSPLHF. J is TRBJ1-6 and V is TRBV14, with D maybe TRBD1 (5 bases). The CDR3 spans 15 residues. Germline V gene lookup returns CDR1 SGHDN and CDR2 FVKESK. Trimming stripped 4 bases from V and 7 bases from J, with 14 bases between.

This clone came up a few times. CDR3 bases: TGCGCCAGCAGCCAAGACCGACAAAACCCCTTCGGCTATGGCTACACCTTC. Encoded protein: CASSQDRQNPFGYGYTF. V gene TRBV4-3 combines with J gene TRBJ1-2; D is undetermined. Per germline, CDR1 LGHNA and CDR2 YSLEER. V was cut by 0 bases and J by 4 bases, with 18 bases left in between. The CDR3 spans 17 residues.

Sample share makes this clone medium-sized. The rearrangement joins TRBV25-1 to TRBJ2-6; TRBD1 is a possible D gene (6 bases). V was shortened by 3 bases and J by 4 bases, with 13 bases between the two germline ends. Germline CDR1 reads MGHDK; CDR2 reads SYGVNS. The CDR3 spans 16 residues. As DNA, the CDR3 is TGTGCCAGCAGTGAGGGTACAGGGTCCGGGGCCAACGTCCTGACTTTC. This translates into CASSEGTGSGANVLTF.

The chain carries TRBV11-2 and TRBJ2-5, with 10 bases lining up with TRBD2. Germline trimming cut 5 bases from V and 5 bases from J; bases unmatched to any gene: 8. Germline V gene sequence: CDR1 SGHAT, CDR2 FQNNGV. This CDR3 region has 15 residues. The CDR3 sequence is CASSQRTSGGETQYF. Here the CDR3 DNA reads TGTGCCAGCAGCCAGAGGACTAGCGGAGGGGAGACCCAGTACTTC.

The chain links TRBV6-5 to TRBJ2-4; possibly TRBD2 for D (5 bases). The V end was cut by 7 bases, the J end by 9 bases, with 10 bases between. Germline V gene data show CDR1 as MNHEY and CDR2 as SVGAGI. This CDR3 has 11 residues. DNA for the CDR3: TGTGCCAGCACGAACGGGATCATTCAGTACTTC. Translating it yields CASTNGIIQYF.

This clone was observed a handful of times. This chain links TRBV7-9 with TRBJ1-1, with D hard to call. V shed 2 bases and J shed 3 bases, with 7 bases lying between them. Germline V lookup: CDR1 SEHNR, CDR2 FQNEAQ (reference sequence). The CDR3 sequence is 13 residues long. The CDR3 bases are TGTGCCAGCAGCTTAATCGGGGACACTGAAGCTTTCTTT. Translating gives CASSLIGDTEAFF.

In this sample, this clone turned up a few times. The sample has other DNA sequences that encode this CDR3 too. The CDR3 protein is CASSLALAGVYNEQFF. Written as DNA, the CDR3 is TGTGCCAGCAGCTTAGCCCTAGCGGGGGTATACAATGAGCAGTTCTTC. The V gene is TRBV7-9, the J gene TRBJ2-1, with 10 bases that match TRBD2. CDR3 length: 16 amino acids. In germline, CDR1 is SEHNR, CDR2 FQNEAQ (reference sequence). V was pared by 0 bases and J by 4 bases, with 3 bases of the junction left unmatched.

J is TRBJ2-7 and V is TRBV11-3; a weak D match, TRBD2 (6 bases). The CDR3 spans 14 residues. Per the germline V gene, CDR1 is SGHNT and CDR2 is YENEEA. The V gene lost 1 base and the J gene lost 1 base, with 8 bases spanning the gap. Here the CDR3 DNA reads TGTGCCAGCAGCTTAGGCGGGGATTCCTACGAGCAGTACTTC. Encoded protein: CASSLGGDSYEQYF. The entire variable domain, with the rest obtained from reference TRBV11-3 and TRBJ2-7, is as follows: EAGVVQSPRYKIIEKKQPVAFWCNPISGHNTLYWYLQNLGQGPELLIRYENEEAVDDSQLPKDRFSAERLKGVDSTLKIQPAELGDSAVYLCASSLGGDSYEQYFGPGTRLTVT.

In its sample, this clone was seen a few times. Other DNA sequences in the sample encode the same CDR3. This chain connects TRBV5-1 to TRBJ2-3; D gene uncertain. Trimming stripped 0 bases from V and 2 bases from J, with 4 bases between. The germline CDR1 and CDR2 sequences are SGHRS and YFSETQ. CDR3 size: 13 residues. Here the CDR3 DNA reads TGCGCCAGCAGCTTGGGCTTCACAGATACGCAGTATTTT. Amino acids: CASSLGFTDTQYF.

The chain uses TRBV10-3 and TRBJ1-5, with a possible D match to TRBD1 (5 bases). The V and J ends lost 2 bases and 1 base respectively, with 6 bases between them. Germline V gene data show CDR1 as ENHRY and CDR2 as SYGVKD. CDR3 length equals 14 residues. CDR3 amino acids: CAISEQGSNQPQHF. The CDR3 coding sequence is TGTGCCATCAGTGAGCAGGGCAGCAATCAGCCCCAGCATTTT.

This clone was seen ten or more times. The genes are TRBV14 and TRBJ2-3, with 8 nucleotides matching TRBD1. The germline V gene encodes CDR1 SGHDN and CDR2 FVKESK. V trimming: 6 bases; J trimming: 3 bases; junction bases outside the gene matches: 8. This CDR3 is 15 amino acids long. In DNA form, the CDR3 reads TGTGCCAGCAGTCGTGACAGGGGTTTAACAGATACGCAGTATTTT. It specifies CASSRDRGLTDTQYF.

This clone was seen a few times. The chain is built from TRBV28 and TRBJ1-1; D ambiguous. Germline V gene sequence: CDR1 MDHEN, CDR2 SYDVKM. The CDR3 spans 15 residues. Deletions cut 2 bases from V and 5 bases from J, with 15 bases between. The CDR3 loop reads CASSLRYLMETEAFF. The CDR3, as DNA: TGTGCCAGCAGTTTACGATATCTAATGGAAACTGAAGCTTTCTTT.

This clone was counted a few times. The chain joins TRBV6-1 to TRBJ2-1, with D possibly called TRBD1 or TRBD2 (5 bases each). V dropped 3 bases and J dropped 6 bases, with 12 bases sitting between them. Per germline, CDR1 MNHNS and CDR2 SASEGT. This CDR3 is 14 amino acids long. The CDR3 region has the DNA TGTGCCAGCAGTGACTTGGCAGGGACCAATGAGCAGTTCTTC. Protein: CASSDLAGTNEQFF.

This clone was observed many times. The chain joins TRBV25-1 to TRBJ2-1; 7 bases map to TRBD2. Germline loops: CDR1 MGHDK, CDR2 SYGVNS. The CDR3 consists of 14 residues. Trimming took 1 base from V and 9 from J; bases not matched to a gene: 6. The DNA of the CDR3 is TGTGCCAGCAGTGAATCGGGCAGGGAGGGTGAGCAGTTCTTC. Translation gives CASSESGREGEQFF.

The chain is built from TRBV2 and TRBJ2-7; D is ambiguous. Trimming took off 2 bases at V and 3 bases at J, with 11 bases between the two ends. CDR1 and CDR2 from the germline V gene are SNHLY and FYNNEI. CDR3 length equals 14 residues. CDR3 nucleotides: TGTGCCAGCAGTGAACGAGGATCCCTCTACGAGCAGTACTTC. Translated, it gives CASSERGSLYEQYF.

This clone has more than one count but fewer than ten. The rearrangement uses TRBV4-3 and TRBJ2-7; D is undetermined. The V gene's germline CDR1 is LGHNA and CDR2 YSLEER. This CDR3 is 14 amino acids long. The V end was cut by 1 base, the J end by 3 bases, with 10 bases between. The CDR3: CASSQVMQDYEQYF. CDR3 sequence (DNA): TGCGCCAGCAGCCAAGTGATGCAGGACTACGAGCAGTACTTC.